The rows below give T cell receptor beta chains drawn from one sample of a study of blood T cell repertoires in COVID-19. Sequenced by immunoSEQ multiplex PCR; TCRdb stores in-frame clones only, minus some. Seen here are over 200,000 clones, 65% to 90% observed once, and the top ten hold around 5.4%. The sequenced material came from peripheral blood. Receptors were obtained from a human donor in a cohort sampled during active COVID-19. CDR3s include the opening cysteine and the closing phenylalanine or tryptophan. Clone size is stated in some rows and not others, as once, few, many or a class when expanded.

cdr3_aa: CASSLQANQPQHF
j_call: TRBJ1-5
clone_size: -
v_call: TRBV7-2

cdr3_aa: CASSPGLGRYTF
j_call: TRBJ1-2
clone_size: once
v_call: TRBV27

cdr3_aa: CASSYRTGDSYEQYF
j_call: TRBJ2-7
clone_size: -
v_call: TRBV6-5

cdr3_aa: CASSRTGQEQYF
j_call: TRBJ2-7
clone_size: -
v_call: TRBV9

cdr3_aa: CASSKVYIRSGGFNYGYTF
j_call: TRBJ1-2
clone_size: once
v_call: TRBV21-1

cdr3_aa: CASSQVGVGTGLYEQYF
j_call: TRBJ2-7
clone_size: -
v_call: TRBV14

cdr3_aa: CASSPGQVIYEQYF
j_call: TRBJ2-7
clone_size: -
v_call: TRBV6-5

cdr3_aa: CASSPDRGLYEQYF
j_call: TRBJ2-7
clone_size: -
v_call: TRBV19

cdr3_aa: CATMNTGELFF
j_call: TRBJ2-2
clone_size: -
v_call: TRBV25-1

cdr3_aa: CASSLVTPSPAYGYTF
j_call: TRBJ1-2
clone_size: once
v_call: TRBV5-1

cdr3_aa: CASFSGTGSTDTQYF
j_call: TRBJ2-3
clone_size: -
v_call: TRBV6-5

cdr3_aa: CASSSYRGSQPQHF
j_call: TRBJ1-5
clone_size: -
v_call: TRBV6-5

cdr3_aa: CASSFFLREAFF
j_call: TRBJ1-1
clone_size: -
v_call: TRBV28

cdr3_aa: CASSAGTGHYEQYF
j_call: TRBJ2-7
clone_size: -
v_call: TRBV5-1

cdr3_aa: CASSSTGTPRTQYF
j_call: TRBJ2-3
clone_size: -
v_call: TRBV5-6

cdr3_aa: CASSLVQGGDQPQHF
j_call: TRBJ1-5
clone_size: -
v_call: TRBV5-8

cdr3_aa: CASSSGAGSNEQFF
j_call: TRBJ2-1
clone_size: -
v_call: TRBV11-3

cdr3_aa: CASSAGQGHGYTF
j_call: TRBJ1-2
clone_size: -
v_call: TRBV9

cdr3_aa: CASRPTRAGFGEKLFF
j_call: TRBJ1-4
clone_size: -
v_call: TRBV27

cdr3_aa: CASSLGGTSGASEQYF
j_call: TRBJ2-7
clone_size: -
v_call: TRBV5-1

cdr3_aa: CASSSDRGGYGYTF
j_call: TRBJ1-2
clone_size: -
v_call: TRBV6-5

cdr3_aa: CASSLKGSGNTIYF
j_call: TRBJ1-3
clone_size: -
v_call: TRBV5-5